One and the same sample provided the 20 T cell receptor beta chains below, sequenced in a study of beta chain features in type 1 diabetes (dated by TCRdb to between 2018 and 2020). Receptor amplification or capture employed the immunoSEQ multiplex PCR assay. All of the isolated RNA was reverse transcribed with the High Capacity cDNA Reverse Transcription Kit, so expressed TCRB transcripts were sequenced. As stored in TCRdb, this immuneACCESS dataset retains in-frame rearrangements with V and J assigned. A fraction of the clones does not appear; measured against another copy, unresolved V genes explain less than half of the discrepancy, and the remainder lacks a known reason. The sample data list 150,000 or so clones, and about 9.2% of these were observed just once. Jointly, the top ten make up around 0.7% of the sample. Material: central memory CD4+ T cells from blood. These receptor sequences come from a man in his late teens or twenties in good health.

The chain uses TRBV6-5 and TRBJ1-1, with D hard to call. Germline V lookup: CDR1 MNHEY, CDR2 SVGAGI. The V and J ends lost 2 bases and 10 bases respectively, with 8 bases between them. This CDR3 region has 11 residues. The CDR3 here is CASSYGLGAFF. CDR3 nucleotide sequence: TGTGCCAGCAGTTACGGGCTTGGAGCTTTCTTT.

The chain links TRBV7-6 to TRBJ1-1; D is ambiguous. Germline CDR1 reads SGHVS; CDR2 reads FNYEAQ. CDR3 length: 13 amino acids. Trimming took off 5 bases at V and 2 bases at J, with 9 bases between the two ends. CDR3 coding DNA: TGTGCCAGCAGCCCCCGCGCCAACACTGAAGCTTTCTTT. This codes for CASSPRANTEAFF.

The sample holds a few counts of this clone. CDR3 loop: CASSRTGGEGYTF. Here the CDR3 DNA reads TGTGCCAGCAGCCGTACAGGGGGCGAAGGCTACACCTTC. The chain is built from TRBV7-9 and TRBJ1-2, with 9 bases aligning to TRBD1. Germline V gives CDR1 SEHNR, CDR2 FQNEAQ (reference sequence). The CDR3 is made up of 13 amino acids. Trimming removed 5 bases from V and 8 bases from J; junction bases left unmatched: 6. Full variable domain (outside the CDR3, taken from reference TRBV7-9 and TRBJ1-2): DTGVSQNPRHKITKRGQNVTFRCDPISEHNRLYWYRQTLGQGPEFLTYFQNEAQLEKSRLLSDRFSAERPKGSFSTLEIQRTEQGDSAMYLCASSRTGGEGYTFGSGTRLTVV.

The chain uses TRBV13 and TRBJ2-1; TRBD1 matches 8 bases. This CDR3 is built from 15 residues. Germline V CDR1 and CDR2: PRHDT, FYEKMQ (reference sequence). V shed 5 bases and J 5 bases; nucleotides not matched to a gene: 8. The CDR3 reads CASSRRDRSDNEQFF. As DNA, the CDR3 is TGTGCCAGCAGCAGGCGGGACAGGAGCGACAATGAGCAGTTCTTC.

This clone occurred a few times. The J gene is TRBJ2-4, the V gene TRBV5-1, with 12 bases aligning to TRBD1. V shed 3 bases, J shed 7 bases, and the junction held 2 bases outside the gene matches. Germline values: CDR1 SGHRS, CDR2 YFSETQ. The CDR3 spans 14 residues. The CDR3 loop is CASSSGQGANIQYF. Written as DNA, the CDR3 is TGCGCCAGCAGCTCGGGACAGGGGGCGAACATTCAGTACTTC.

This clone was counted ten times or more. The chain couples TRBV7-9 to TRBJ2-7; D remains unclear. CDR3 length: 14 amino acids. Trimming took off 3 bases at V and 0 bases at J, with 9 bases between the two ends. CDR1 is SEHNR, CDR2 FQNEAQ, per germline (reference sequence). The DNA for the CDR3 is TGTGCCAGCAGCTTTAGAGGCCTCTCCTACGAGCAGTACTTC. This sequence encodes CASSFRGLSYEQYF.

The J gene is TRBJ2-5, the V gene TRBV18; TRBD1 agrees at 9 bases. J was trimmed by 1 base and V by 4 bases; bases with no gene match: 4. Germline lookup yields CDR1 KGHSH and CDR2 LQKENI. CDR3 length: 15 amino acids. CDR3 coding DNA: TGTGCCAGCTCACGCGACAGGGGGGTCCAAGAGACCCAGTACTTC. It encodes CASSRDRGVQETQYF.

A few counts support this clone. In DNA form, the CDR3 reads TGCGCCAGCAGCAGGACAGCTACATACACAGATACGCAGTATTTT. Its protein is CASSRTATYTDTQYF. This chain connects TRBV5-1 to TRBJ2-3; possibly TRBD1 for D (6 bases). The length of the CDR3 is 15 residues. V was cut by 4 bases and J by 2 bases, with 14 bases left in between. Germline CDR1 and CDR2: SGHRS and YFSETQ.

This clone was seen only a few times. V and J are TRBV4-1 and TRBJ2-7; TRBD2 aligns across 9 bases. In germline, CDR1 is MGHRA, CDR2 YSYEKL. With 1 base clipped from V and 3 bases from J, the junction kept 10 bases outside the gene matches. The CDR3 has 17 residues. The CDR3 nucleotides read TGCGCCAGCAGCCAAGCTGTGGGCGGGGGGGCAGTCTACGAGCAGTACTTC. Its translation is CASSQAVGGGAVYEQYF.

This clone has at least ten counts. This chain links TRBV30 with TRBJ2-3, with 11 bases matching TRBD2. The V and J ends lost 2 bases and 3 bases, in that order; junction bases with no gene match: 10. The CDR3 length is 17 residues. Germline loops: CDR1 GTSNPN, CDR2 SVGIG (reference sequence). The CDR3 DNA reads as TGTGCCTGGAGTCCCCTGATAGCGGGGGGGTCTACAGATACGCAGTATTTT. Amino acids: CAWSPLIAGGSTDTQYF.

The chain carries TRBV6-6 and TRBJ2-7; 7 bases match TRBD1. V lost 6 bases and J lost 0; bases outside the gene matches: 8. Germline values: CDR1 MNHNY, CDR2 SVGAGI (reference sequence). There are 15 residues in the CDR3. DNA for the CDR3: TGTGCCAGCAGCCGACAGGGATTAAACTCCTACGAGCAGTACTTC. This encodes CASSRQGLNSYEQYF.

The genes are TRBV5-6 and TRBJ1-3, with D perhaps matching TRBD1 (5 bases). This CDR3 contains 17 residues. The germline gives CDR1 SGHDT, CDR2 YYEEEE. The germline V and J ends were trimmed by 4 bases and 4 bases, with 21 bases remaining between them. Here the CDR3 reads CASSPGISVFPGNTIYF. The CDR3 DNA follows: TGTGCCAGCAGCCCAGGGATCTCCGTTTTCCCAGGAAACACCATATATTTT. Complete variable domain (other parts from reference TRBV5-6 and TRBJ1-3): DAGVTQSPTHLIKTRGQQVTLRCSPKSGHDTVSWYQQALGQGPQFIFQYYEEEERQRGNFPDRFSGHQFPNYSSELNVNALLLGDSALYLCASSPGISVFPGNTIYFGEGSWLTVV.

This clone was observed a handful of times. The CDR3 sequence is CASSTGSNYGYTF. CDR3 DNA sequence: TGTGCCAGCTCGACAGGGTCTAACTATGGCTACACCTTC. The chain has TRBV2 and TRBJ1-2; 7 bases map to TRBD1. CDR3 size: 13 residues. CDR1 and CDR2 from the germline V gene are SNHLY and FYNNEI. V was pared by 8 bases and J by 0 bases, with 3 bases of the junction left unmatched.

Only a few counts were recorded for this clone. The rearrangement joins TRBV6-6 to TRBJ2-7, with D unclear. The CDR3 spans 12 residues. CDR1 and CDR2 from the germline V gene are MNHNY and SVGAGI (reference sequence). The V end lost 6 bases, the J end lost 0 bases, and 6 bases lay between the germline ends. CDR3 loop: CASSPSSYEQYF. The CDR3 DNA follows: TGTGCCAGCAGCCCGAGCTCCTACGAGCAGTACTTC.

The chain carries TRBV2 and TRBJ2-1, with 7 bases that match TRBD1. The CDR3 is 14 amino acids. With V trimmed by 5 bases and J by 6 bases, 7 bases remained unmatched. Germline V gene lookup returns CDR1 SNHLY and CDR2 FYNNEI. CDR3 in DNA: TGTGCCAGCAGTCAGGGGACAGAACCCAATGAGCAGTTCTTC. Its translation: CASSQGTEPNEQFF.

The CDR3 protein is CASSLGSTAGLTDTQYF. For the CDR3, the DNA is TGTGCCAGCAGCCTAGGGAGCACTGCGGGCCTCACAGATACGCAGTATTTT. The V gene is TRBV11-3, the J gene TRBJ2-3, with a weak D call TRBD2 (5 bases). Trimming stripped 5 bases from V and 2 bases from J, with 20 bases between. The CDR3 length is 17 residues. Per germline, CDR1 SGHNT and CDR2 YENEEA. Full variable domain (remainder filled in from reference TRBV11-3 and TRBJ2-3): EAGVVQSPRYKIIEKKQPVAFWCNPISGHNTLYWYLQNLGQGPELLIRYENEEAVDDSQLPKDRFSAERLKGVDSTLKIQPAELGDSAVYLCASSLGSTAGLTDTQYFGPGTRLTVL.

This clone was detected only a few times. J is TRBJ1-6 and V is TRBV6-4, with D perhaps matching TRBD1 (5 bases). The CDR3 covers 16 residues. The germline V gene has CDR1 MRHNA and CDR2 SNTAGT. Trimming removed 5 bases at V and 1 base at J, with 12 bases between. The CDR3 loop is CASSRQGGSYNSPLHF. The CDR3 DNA is TGTGCCAGCAGTCGGCAGGGTGGTTCCTATAATTCACCCCTCCACTTT.

This clone has a handful of counts. The gene calls are TRBV5-6 and TRBJ2-7, with a possible D match to TRBD1 (6 bases). Germline CDR1 SGHDT, CDR2 YYEEEE. V was pared by 0 bases and J by 2 bases, with 15 bases between. The CDR3 extends over 16 amino acids. DNA of the CDR3: TGTGCCAGCAGCTTGGGACAGGCGGCCACCACCTACGAGCAGTACTTC. Protein product: CASSLGQAATTYEQYF. The full variable domain, completed using reference TRBV5-6 and TRBJ2-7, is DAGVTQSPTHLIKTRGQQVTLRCSPKSGHDTVSWYQQALGQGPQFIFQYYEEEERQRGNFPDRFSGHQFPNYSSELNVNALLLGDSALYLCASSLGQAATTYEQYFGPGTRLTVT.

The chain links TRBV11-2 to TRBJ2-3; 7 bases agree with TRBD1. V was pared by 5 bases and J by 5 bases, with 7 bases of the junction left unmatched. The CDR3 covers 14 residues. In germline, CDR1 is SGHAT, CDR2 FQNNGV. The CDR3, as DNA: TGTGCCAGCAGCCAGGGGACAGTTGGAGATACGCAGTATTTT. Its protein product is CASSQGTVGDTQYF.

This clone was counted between two and nine times. The DNA for the CDR3 is TGCGCCAGCAGCCAAGGGTTGATAGCGGGTGCGGCTGGCGATGAGCAGTTCTTC. Its protein is CASSQGLIAGAAGDEQFF. The chain combines TRBV4-1 with TRBJ2-1; 7 bases fit TRBD2. CDR3 size: 18 residues. The V segment lost 1 base and the J segment 8 bases; nucleotides outside the gene matches: 17. Germline V gene sequence: CDR1 MGHRA, CDR2 YSYEKL.